A single sample is the source of the 6 T cell receptor beta chains below, sequenced in a study of T cell clonotyping in hematopoietic cell transplantation. Profiling relied on immunoSEQ multiplex PCR, and the TCRdb table lists in-frame clones only, not all of them. The table records tens of thousands of clones, more than 85% of them present only once. Time point in this sample: recipient sample about 28 days before transplant, after cytoreduction. The sequencing here drew on peripheral blood mononuclear cells, taken before stem cell transplant. These receptors all stem from a man aged 45-65 years with acute myeloid leukemia. Some clones in this sample may be carry-over from other donors' samples.

The rearrangement uses TRBV7-3 and TRBJ1-1; possibly TRBD1 for D (6 bases). Germline V gene data show CDR1 as SGHTA and CDR2 as FQGTGA. This CDR3 spans 15 amino acids. V shed 1 base and J shed 1 base, with 10 bases lying between them. The CDR3 sequence is CASSLRGGANTEAFF. The DNA for the CDR3 is TGTGCCAGCAGCTTAAGAGGGGGGGCGAACACTGAAGCTTTCTTT.

The CDR3 DNA reads as TGTGCCAGCAGTTTATGGGAACGCCATGGCTACACCTTC. This sequence encodes CASSLWERHGYTF. The rearrangement joins TRBV28 to TRBJ1-2; no clear D. The V end was cut by 0 bases, the J end by 6 bases, with 8 bases between. CDR1 is MDHEN, CDR2 SYDVKM, per germline. The CDR3 sequence is 13 residues long.

The V gene is TRBV7-9, the J gene TRBJ2-5; 12 nucleotides match TRBD2. Germline lookup yields CDR1 SEHNR and CDR2 FQNEAQ (reference sequence). This CDR3 has 15 amino acids. V dropped 5 bases and J dropped 3; count of bases not matched to a gene: 4. The CDR3 spells CASSPRTSGKETQYF. The CDR3 DNA sequence: TGTGCCAGCAGCCCCCGGACTAGCGGGAAAGAGACCCAGTACTTC.

The chain couples TRBV11-2 to TRBJ2-3, with a tentative D call TRBD1 (6 bases). The CDR3 length is 16 residues. Trimming removed 5 bases from V and 0 bases from J, with 15 bases in between. Germline CDR1 reads SGHAT; CDR2 reads FQNNGV. This CDR3 reads CASSPRRGTSTDTQYF. DNA of the CDR3: TGTGCCAGCAGCCCAAGAAGGGGGACGAGCACAGATACGCAGTATTTT. The full variable domain, rest sourced from reference TRBV11-2 and TRBJ2-3, is EAGVAQSPRYKIIEKRQSVAFWCNPISGHATLYWYQQILGQGPKLLIQFQNNGVVDDSQLPKDRFSAERLKGVDSTLKIQPAKLEDSAVYLCASSPRRGTSTDTQYFGPGTRLTVL.

The CDR3 sequence: CASSLGQAGNTIYF. CDR3 in DNA: TGCGCCAGCAGCTTAGGACAGGCGGGAAACACCATATATTTT. The rearrangement uses TRBV5-1 and TRBJ1-3, with TRBD1 identical over 7 bases. CDR1 and CDR2 (germline): SGHRS, YFSETQ. With V trimmed by 2 bases and J by 4 bases, 3 bases remained unmatched. There are 14 residues in the CDR3.

This rearrangement joins TRBV9 to TRBJ2-7; TRBD2 agrees at 7 bases. Germline V lookup: CDR1 SGDLS, CDR2 YYNGEE. The CDR3 contains 15 residues. V lost 3 bases and J lost 1; bases outside the gene matches: 7. CDR3 region: CASSALSSGSYEQYF. The CDR3 bases are TGTGCCAGCAGCGCCCTGTCTAGCGGTTCCTACGAGCAGTACTTC.